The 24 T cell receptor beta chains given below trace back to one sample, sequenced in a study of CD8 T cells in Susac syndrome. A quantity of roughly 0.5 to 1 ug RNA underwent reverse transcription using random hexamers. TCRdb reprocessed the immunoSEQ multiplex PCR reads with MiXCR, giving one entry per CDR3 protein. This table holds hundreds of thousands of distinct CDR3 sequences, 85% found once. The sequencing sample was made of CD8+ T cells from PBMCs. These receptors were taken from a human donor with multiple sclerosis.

CDR3 residues: CASSFLAGGPELQYF. The CDR3 coding sequence is TGTGCCAGCAGCTTTCTAGCGGGAGGGCCGGAGCTTCAGTACTTC. The chain employs TRBV5-4 and TRBJ2-4; 12 nucleotides agree with TRBD2. The germline V gene has CDR1 SGHNT and CDR2 YYREEE (reference sequence). The V gene end was trimmed by 2 bases and the J gene end by 11 bases; junction bases not matched to a gene: 8. The CDR3 has 15 amino acids.

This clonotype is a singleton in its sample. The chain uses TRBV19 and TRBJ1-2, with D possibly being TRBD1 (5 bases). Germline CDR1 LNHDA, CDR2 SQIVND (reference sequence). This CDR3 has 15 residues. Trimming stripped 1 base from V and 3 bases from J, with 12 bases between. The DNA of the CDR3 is TGTGCCAGTAGTATAGGGGGACCTGAGGACTATGGCTACACCTTC. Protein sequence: CASSIGGPEDYGYTF.

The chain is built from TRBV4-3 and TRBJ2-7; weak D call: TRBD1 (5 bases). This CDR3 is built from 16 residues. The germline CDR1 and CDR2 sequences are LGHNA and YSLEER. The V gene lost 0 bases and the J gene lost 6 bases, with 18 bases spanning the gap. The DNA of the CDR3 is TGCGCCAGCAGCCAAGATCGGCAAGGGGTTTTGATCGAGCAGTACTTC. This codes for CASSQDRQGVLIEQYF.

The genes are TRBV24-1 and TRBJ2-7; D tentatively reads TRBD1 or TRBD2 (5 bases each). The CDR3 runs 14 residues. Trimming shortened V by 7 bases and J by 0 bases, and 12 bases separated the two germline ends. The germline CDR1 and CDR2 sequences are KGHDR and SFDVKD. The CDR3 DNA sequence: TGTGCCACCAGCCGGGACCACTTCTCCTACGAGCAGTACTTC. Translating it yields CATSRDHFSYEQYF.

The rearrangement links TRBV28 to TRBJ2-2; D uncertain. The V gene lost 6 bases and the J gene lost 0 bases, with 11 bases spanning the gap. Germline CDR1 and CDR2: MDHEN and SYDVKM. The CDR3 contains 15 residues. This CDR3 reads CASSYDNANTGELFF. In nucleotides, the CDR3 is TGTGCCAGCAGCTACGACAACGCGAACACCGGGGAGCTGTTTTTT.

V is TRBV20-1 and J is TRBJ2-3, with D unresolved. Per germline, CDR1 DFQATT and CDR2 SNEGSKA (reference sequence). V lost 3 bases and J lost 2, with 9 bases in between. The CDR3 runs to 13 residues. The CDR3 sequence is CSASWVLTDTQYF. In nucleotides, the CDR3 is TGCAGTGCTAGTTGGGTTCTCACAGATACGCAGTATTTT.

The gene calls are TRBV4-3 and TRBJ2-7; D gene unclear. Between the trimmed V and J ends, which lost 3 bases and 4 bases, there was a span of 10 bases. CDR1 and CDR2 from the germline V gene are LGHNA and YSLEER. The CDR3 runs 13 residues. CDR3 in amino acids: CASSQGSFYEQYF. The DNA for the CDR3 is TGCGCCAGCAGCCAGGGATCCTTTTACGAGCAGTACTTC.

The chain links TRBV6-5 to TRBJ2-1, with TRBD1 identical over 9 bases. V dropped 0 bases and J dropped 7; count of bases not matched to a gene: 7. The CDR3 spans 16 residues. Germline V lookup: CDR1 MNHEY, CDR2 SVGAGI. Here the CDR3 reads CASSYSGTGSGNEQFF. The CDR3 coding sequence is TGTGCCAGCAGTTACTCCGGGACAGGGTCAGGGAATGAGCAGTTCTTC.

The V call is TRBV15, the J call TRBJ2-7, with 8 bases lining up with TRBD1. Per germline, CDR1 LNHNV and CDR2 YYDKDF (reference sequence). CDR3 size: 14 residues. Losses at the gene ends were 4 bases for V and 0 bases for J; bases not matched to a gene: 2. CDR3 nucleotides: TGTGCCACCAGCATACAGGGGGACTCCTACGAGCAGTACTTC. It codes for CATSIQGDSYEQYF.

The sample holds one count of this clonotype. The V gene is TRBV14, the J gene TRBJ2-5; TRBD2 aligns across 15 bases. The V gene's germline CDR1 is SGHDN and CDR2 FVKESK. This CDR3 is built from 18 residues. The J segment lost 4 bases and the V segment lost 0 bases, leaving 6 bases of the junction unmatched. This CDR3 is CASSQDRPGLAGGETQYF. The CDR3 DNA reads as TGTGCCAGCAGCCAAGATCGGCCGGGACTAGCGGGAGGAGAGACCCAGTACTTC.

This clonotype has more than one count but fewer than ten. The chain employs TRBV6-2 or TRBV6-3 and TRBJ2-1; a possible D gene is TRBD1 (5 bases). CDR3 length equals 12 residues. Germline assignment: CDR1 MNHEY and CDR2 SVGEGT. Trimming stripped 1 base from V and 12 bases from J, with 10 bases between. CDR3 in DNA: TGTGCCAGCAGTTACTATCTCCAGGGGCAGTTCTTC. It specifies CASSYYLQGQFF.

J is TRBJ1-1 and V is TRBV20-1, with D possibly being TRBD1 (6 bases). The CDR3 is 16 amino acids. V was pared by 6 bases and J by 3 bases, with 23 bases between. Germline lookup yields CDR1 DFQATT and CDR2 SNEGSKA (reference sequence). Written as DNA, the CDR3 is TGCAGTGCCAAGTCGCAGGACAGACAAATATACACTGAAGCTTTCTTT. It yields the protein CSAKSQDRQIYTEAFF.

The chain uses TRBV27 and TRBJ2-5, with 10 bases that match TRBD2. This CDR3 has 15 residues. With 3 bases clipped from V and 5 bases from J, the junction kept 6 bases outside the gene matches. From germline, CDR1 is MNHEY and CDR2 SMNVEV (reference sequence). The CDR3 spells CASSFLAGAAETQYF. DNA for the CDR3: TGTGCCAGCAGTTTCCTAGCGGGGGCGGCGGAGACCCAGTACTTC.

The CDR3 DNA reads TGTGCCAGCAGTTCAACAGGGGCCTCGAACACTGAAGCTTTCTTT. Residues: CASSSTGASNTEAFF. The rearrangement links TRBV28 to TRBJ1-1; 7 bases are a match to TRBD1. The CDR3 contains 15 residues. J lost 1 base, V lost 4 bases, and 6 bases had no gene match. Germline CDR1 MDHEN, CDR2 SYDVKM.

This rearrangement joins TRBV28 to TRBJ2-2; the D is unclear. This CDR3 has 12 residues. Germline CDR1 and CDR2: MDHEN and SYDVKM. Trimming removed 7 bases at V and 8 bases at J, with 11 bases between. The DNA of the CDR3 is TGTGCCAGCAACATCATTAAGGGGGAGCTGTTTTTT. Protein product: CASNIIKGELFF.

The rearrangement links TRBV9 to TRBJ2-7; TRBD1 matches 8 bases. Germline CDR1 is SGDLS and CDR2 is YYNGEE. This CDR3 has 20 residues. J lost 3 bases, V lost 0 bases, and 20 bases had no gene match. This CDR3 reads CASSVGTRGTGENPLYEQYF. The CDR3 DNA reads TGTGCCAGCAGCGTAGGTACCCGGGGGACAGGTGAAAACCCCCTCTACGAGCAGTACTTC.

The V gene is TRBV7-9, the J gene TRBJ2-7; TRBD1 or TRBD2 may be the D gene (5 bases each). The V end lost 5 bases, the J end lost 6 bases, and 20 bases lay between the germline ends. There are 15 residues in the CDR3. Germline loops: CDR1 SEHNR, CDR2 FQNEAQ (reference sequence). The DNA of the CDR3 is TGTGCCAGCAGCCTTGGGGGTCTCGACGTTCTCGAGCAGTACTTC. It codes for CASSLGGLDVLEQYF.

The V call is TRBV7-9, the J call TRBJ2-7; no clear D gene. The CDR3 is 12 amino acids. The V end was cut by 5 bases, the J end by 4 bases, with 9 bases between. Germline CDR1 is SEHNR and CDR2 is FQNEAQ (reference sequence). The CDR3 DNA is TGTGCCAGCAGCCCTGTGAGATACGAGCAGTACTTC. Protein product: CASSPVRYEQYF.

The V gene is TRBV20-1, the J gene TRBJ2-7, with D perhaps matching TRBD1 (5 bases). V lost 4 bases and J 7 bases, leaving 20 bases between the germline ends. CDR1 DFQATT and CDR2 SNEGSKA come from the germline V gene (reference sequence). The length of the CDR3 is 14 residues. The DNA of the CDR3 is TGCAGTGCTACAGAGGAGCTCCCAGGGATAGAGCAGTACTTC. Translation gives CSATEELPGIEQYF.

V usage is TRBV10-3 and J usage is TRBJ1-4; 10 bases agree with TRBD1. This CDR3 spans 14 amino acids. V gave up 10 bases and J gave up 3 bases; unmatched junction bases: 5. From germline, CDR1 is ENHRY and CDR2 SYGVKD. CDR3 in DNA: TGTGCCACGGGACAGGGGCAGGCTAATGAAAAACTGTTTTTT. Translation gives CATGQGQANEKLFF.

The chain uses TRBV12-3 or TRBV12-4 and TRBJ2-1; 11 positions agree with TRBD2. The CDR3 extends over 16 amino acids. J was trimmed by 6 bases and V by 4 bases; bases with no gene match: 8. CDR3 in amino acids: CASSSTLAGGVNEQFF. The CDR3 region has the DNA TGTGCCAGCAGTTCAACCTTAGCGGGAGGGGTCAATGAGCAGTTCTTC.

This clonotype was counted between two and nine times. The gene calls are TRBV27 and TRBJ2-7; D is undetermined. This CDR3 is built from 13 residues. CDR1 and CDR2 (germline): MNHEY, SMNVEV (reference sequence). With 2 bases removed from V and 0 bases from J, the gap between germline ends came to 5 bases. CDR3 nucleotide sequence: TGTGCCAGCAGTTTAGTTCCCTCCTACGAGCAGTACTTC. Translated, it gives CASSLVPSYEQYF.

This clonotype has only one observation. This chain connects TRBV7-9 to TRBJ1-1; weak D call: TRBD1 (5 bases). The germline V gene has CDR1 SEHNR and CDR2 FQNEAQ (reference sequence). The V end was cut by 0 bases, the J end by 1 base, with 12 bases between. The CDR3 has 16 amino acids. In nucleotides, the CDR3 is TGTGCCAGCAGCTTAGCGGTGGGACCCTCGAACACTGAAGCTTTCTTT. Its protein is CASSLAVGPSNTEAFF.

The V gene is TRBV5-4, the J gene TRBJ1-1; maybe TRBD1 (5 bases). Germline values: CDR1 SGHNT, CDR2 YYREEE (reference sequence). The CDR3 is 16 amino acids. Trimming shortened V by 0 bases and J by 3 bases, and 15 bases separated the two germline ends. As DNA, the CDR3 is TGTGCCAGCAGCTTGGATCAGGGAATTTCGGACACTGAAGCTTTCTTT. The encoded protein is CASSLDQGISDTEAFF. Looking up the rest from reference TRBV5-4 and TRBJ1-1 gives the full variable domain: ETGVTQSPTHLIKTRGQQVTLRCSSQSGHNTVSWYQQALGQGPQFIFQYYREEENGRGNFPPRFSGLQFPNYSSELNVNALELDDSALYLCASSLDQGISDTEAFFGQGTRLTVV.